The sequence of this T cell receptor beta chain was determined in a study of blood T cells in healthy people across ages. Study-level information: Using template switching, researchers captured about one barcoded beta molecule for each two T cells.

Alongside a J-beta primer mix, a sample-barcoded 5' primer served in a second PCR lasting roughly 7 to 11 cycles. Via MiXCR, TCRdb re-called the 5' RACE reads, giving one row per CDR3 protein. In the table there are 850,000 or so distinct CDR3 sequences, more than 25% of which are singletons. V lost 4 bases, J lost 4 bases, and 13 bases lay in between. The V gene's germline CDR1 is DFQATT and CDR2 SNEGSKA (reference sequence). The CDR3 contains 13 residues. Collection of 7.5 to 10 milliliters of peripheral blood was performed for each donor. The source is a woman of 80 years or more in good health. The chain joins TRBV20-1 to TRBJ1-1; perhaps TRBD1 as D (6 bases). The source material was blood. CDR3 sequence reads: CSATQQGPTEAFF. The CDR3 DNA reads as TGCAGTGCTACTCAACAGGGCCCCACTGAAGCTTTCTTT.